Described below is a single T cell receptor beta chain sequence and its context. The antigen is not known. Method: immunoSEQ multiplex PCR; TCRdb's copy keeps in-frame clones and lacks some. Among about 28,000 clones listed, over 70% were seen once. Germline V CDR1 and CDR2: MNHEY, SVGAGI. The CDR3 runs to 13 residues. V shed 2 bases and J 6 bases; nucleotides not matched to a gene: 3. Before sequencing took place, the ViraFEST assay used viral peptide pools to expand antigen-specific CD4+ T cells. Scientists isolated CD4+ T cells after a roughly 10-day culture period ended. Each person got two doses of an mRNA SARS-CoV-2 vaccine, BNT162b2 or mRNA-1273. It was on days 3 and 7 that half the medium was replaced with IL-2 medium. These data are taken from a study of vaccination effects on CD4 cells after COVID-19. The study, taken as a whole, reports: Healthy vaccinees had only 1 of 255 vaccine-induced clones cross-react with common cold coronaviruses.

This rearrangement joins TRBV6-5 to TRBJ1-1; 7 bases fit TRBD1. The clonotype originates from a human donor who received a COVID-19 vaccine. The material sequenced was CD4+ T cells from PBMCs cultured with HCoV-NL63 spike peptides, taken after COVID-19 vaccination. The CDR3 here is CASSYTTGPEAFF. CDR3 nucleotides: TGTGCCAGCAGTTACACGACAGGGCCTGAAGCTTTCTTT.